The clone carrying this T cell receptor (beta chain) showed up just a few times. Antigen specificity is unknown. This specimen belongs to a study of T-cell memory formation after mild COVID-19. Broader study findings: Mainly CM and EM harbored the contracting CD4+ clones; mainly EMRA harbored the CD8+ ones.

MiXCR was run by TCRdb on the 5' RACE reads, yielding one entry per CDR3 protein. The top ten clones hold approximately 13% of a sample with 350,000 or so distinct CDR3 sequences, around 21% of them seen once. Germline CDR1 is DFQATT and CDR2 is SNEGSKA (reference sequence). This CDR3 region has 14 residues. Trimming cost V 7 bases and J 3 bases, with 17 bases left between them. This clonotype originated in an adult woman who had mild COVID-19 (a few samples of this study predate the infection). Cell type and time point are not known. This chain links TRBV20-1 with TRBJ2-3, with D perhaps TRBD1 (6 bases). Sample: PBMCs or a T cell subset sorted from them (not recorded which). CDR3 protein: CSDGPLRGTDTQYF. DNA for the CDR3: TGCAGTGACGGGCCCCTGAGGGGGACAGATACGCAGTATTTT.